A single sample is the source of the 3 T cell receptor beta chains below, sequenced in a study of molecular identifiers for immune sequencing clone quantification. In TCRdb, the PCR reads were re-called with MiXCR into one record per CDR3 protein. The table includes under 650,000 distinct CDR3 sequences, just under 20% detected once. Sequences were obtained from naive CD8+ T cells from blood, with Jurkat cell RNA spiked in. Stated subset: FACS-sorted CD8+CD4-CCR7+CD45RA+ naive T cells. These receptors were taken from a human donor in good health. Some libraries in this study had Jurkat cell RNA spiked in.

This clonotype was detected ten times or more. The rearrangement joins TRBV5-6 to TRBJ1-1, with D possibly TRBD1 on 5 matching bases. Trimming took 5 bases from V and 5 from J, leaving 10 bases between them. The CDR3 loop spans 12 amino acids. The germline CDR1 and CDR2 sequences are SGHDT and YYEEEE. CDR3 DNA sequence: TGTGCCAGCAGTTCAGGGAGAACTGAAGCTTTCTTT. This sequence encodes CASSSGRTEAFF.

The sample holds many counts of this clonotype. CDR3 sequence reads: CARRTEKNTEAFF. CDR3 DNA sequence: TGTGCCAGGAGGACAGAAAAGAACACTGAAGCTTTCTTT. The V gene is TRBV7-6, the J gene TRBJ1-1; a possible D gene is TRBD1 (6 bases). The CDR3 runs 13 residues. Trimming took off 9 bases at V and 1 base at J, with 12 bases between the two ends. CDR1 SGHVS and CDR2 FNYEAQ come from the germline V gene.

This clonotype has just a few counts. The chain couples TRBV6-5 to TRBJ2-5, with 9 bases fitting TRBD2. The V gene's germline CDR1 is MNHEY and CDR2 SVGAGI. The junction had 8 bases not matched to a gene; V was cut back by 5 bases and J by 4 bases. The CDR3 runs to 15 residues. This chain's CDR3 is CASSTLAGALETQYF. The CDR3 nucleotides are TGTGCCAGCAGTACCTTAGCGGGAGCCCTAGAGACCCAGTACTTC.